One sample yielded the 14 T cell receptor delta chains listed below, sequenced in a study of γδ T cells in repeated Plasmodium falciparum infection. TCRdb fed the multiplex PCR reads into CATT to redo clone calling. The sample yields some 100,000 delta-chain clones, approximately 1.4% seen once. Vgamma9/Vdelta2+ and Vdelta2-negative gammadelta T cells were flow-sorted from PBMC for bulk sequencing. The material sequenced was gamma-delta T cells from blood. The receptors originated from a pool of human donors (malaria-infected and uninfected, not separated).

Comment on this clone: TCRdb's listed protein matches a much larger clone and diverges from this DNA's translation at residue 8, likely through a read error; the protein shown comes from the DNA. This chain uses TRDV2 with TRDJ1, with 13 positions matching TRDD3. TCRdb carries no J gene annotation; the J gene was assigned here by matching the DNA with germline. V dropped 6 bases and J dropped 3; count of bases not matched to a gene: 18. Germline CDR1 is GEAIGNYY and CDR2 is EKD. The CDR3 covers 19 residues. The DNA of the CDR3 is TGTGCCTGTTCTACTTCACCCAGAACTGGGGGATACGCTTCCGATAAACTCATCTTT. Protein product: CACSTSPRTGGYASDKLIF.

The table lists this clone with many counts. The V gene is listed as TRDV1; no J gene was called; the table's D call, TRDD3, was not checked against the DNA. Germline assignment: CDR1 TSWWSYY and CDR2 QGS. CDR3 length equals 17 residues. The DNA of the CDR3 is TGTGCTCTTGGGGAGCGGCCTCCCCGTCCGAGTATTACTGGGGGATTCTTT. Protein product: CALGERPPRPSITGGFF.

Ten or more counts support this clone. TCRdb records a much larger clone's protein for this DNA, with a difference at residue 3 that likely arises from a read error; the protein given is the translation of the DNA. The rearrangement links TRDV1 to TRDJ1; 11 nucleotides align to TRDD3. Here the J gene came from matching the DNA to germline, since TCRdb omits it. The CDR3 spans 21 residues. Germline loops: CDR1 TSWWSYY, CDR2 QGS. The CDR3 DNA reads TGTGCTCCTGGGGAACTTTCCGCCCCAATGTACTGGGGGATAGACACCGATAAACTCATCTTT. This translates into CAPGELSAPMYWGIDTDKLIF.

This clone was detected a few times. TCRdb has a much larger clone's protein, which differs at residue 14 from the translation of this DNA, likely because of a read error; what is shown is the protein translated from the DNA. The chain links TRDV1 to TRDJ1, with D maybe TRDD3 (6 bases). Here the J gene was assigned by germline matching of the DNA, as TCRdb has none. From germline, CDR1 is TSWWSYY and CDR2 QGS. The CDR3 is 19 residues long. V lost 2 bases, J lost 6 bases, and 28 bases lay in between. The CDR3 sequence is CALGERSRPTGMYANKLIF. The CDR3 coding sequence is TGTGCTCTTGGGGAAAGGAGTAGACCTACTGGGATGTACGCCAATAAACTCATCTTT.

Only a few counts were recorded for this clone. A read error is the likely source, as a far larger clone sits one nucleotide away. Other DNA sequences in this sample translate to the same CDR3. The genes are TRDV2 and TRDJ1; 10 bases are shared with TRDD3. Assignment of the J gene here rests on matching the DNA to germline, because TCRdb gives none. This CDR3 is built from 21 residues. V trimming: 3 bases; J trimming: 2 bases; junction bases outside the gene matches: 23. Germline CDR1 reads GEAIGNYY; CDR2 reads EKD. The CDR3 spells CACDAYWGMTSGAGGTDKLIF. The CDR3 nucleotides read TGTGCCTGTGACGCGTACTGGGGGATGACTTCGGGTGCGGGTGGTACCGATAAACTCATCTTT.

Worth noting for this clone: TCRdb's listed protein matches a much larger clone and diverges from this DNA's translation at residue 9, likely through a read error; the protein shown comes from the DNA. This rearrangement joins TRDV1 to TRDJ1; TRDD3 matches 9 bases. Per the germline V gene, CDR1 is TSWWSYY and CDR2 is QGS. The CDR3 runs to 18 residues. CDR3 in DNA: TGTGCTCTTGGGGCTCCGCGGCCTGTACTGGGGGACGCCCATAAACTAATCTTT. It yields the protein CALGAPRPVLGDAHKLIF.

This clone was recorded at least ten times. This chain connects TRDV2 to TRDJ3; 10 nucleotides align to TRDD3. The CDR3 extends over 20 amino acids. V shed 1 base, J shed 0 bases, and the junction held 8 bases outside the gene matches. Germline V gene sequence: CDR1 GEAIGNYY, CDR2 EKD. The CDR3 coding sequence is TGTGCCTGTGACACTGTGGGGGATACATCGAGCTCCTGGGACACCCGACAGATGTTTTTC. Its protein is CACDTVGDTSSSWDTRQMFF.

This clone came up a few times. The genes are TRDV1 and TRDJ1; 8 nucleotides line up with TRDD3. This CDR3 spans 19 amino acids. J lost 4 bases, V lost 3 bases, and 19 bases had no gene match. The germline CDR1 and CDR2 sequences are TSWWSYY and QGS. CDR3 in DNA: TGTGCTCTTGGGGAGAGTTACTGGGGGTTTGTCCGTGTGGGCGATAAACTCATCTTT. Protein: CALGESYWGFVRVGDKLIF.

Points on this clone: The protein TCRdb gives is from a much larger clone and does not agree with this DNA's translation at residue 6, likely a read error; the protein shown here comes from the DNA. The chain links TRDV1 to TRDJ1; 8 bases agree with TRDD3. This CDR3 comprises 16 residues. From germline, CDR1 is TSWWSYY and CDR2 QGS. The ends lost 2 bases at V and 0 bases at J; junction bases unmatched: 5. The CDR3 is CALGEDRGYNTDKLIF. For the CDR3, the DNA is TGTGCTCTTGGGGAAGATAGGGGATACAACACCGATAAACTCATCTTT.

With respect to this clone: The protein recorded in TCRdb matches a much larger clone and deviates from this DNA's translation at residue 10, suggesting a read error; the protein here is obtained by translating the DNA. The chain is built from TRDV2 and TRDJ1; D remains unclear. The J gene is not listed in TCRdb, so it was assigned here from a DNA match to germline. V lost 0 bases and J 0 bases, leaving 22 bases between the germline ends. The CDR3 spans 19 residues. CDR1 is GEAIGNYY, CDR2 EKD, per germline. The CDR3 reads CACDTGAAPPPTYTDKLIF. The DNA for the CDR3 is TGTGCCTGTGACACCGGGGCGGCCCCGCCCCCCACGTACACCGATAAACTCATCTTT.

As to this clone: TCRdb's protein for this DNA is that of a much larger clone and differs from the translation at residue 3, likely a read error; the protein shown is the DNA translation. The chain recombines TRDV2 with TRDJ1, with TRDD3 matching over 10 bases. The J gene, absent from TCRdb, was called here by matching the DNA to germline. The CDR3 extends over 14 amino acids. CDR1 is GEAIGNYY, CDR2 EKD, per germline. CDR3 bases: TGTGCCCGTGACCTACTGGGGGATCCCGATAAACTCATCTTT. It yields the protein CARDLLGDPDKLIF.

As regards this clone: This DNA's translation differs at residue 18 from TCRdb's protein, which comes from a much larger clone; a read error is likely, and the protein shown is translated from the DNA. The chain links TRDV1 to TRDJ1; 10 nucleotides line up with TRDD3. TCRdb does not report a J gene; here it was assigned by matching the DNA to germline references. The germline V gene encodes CDR1 TSWWSYY and CDR2 QGS. CDR3 length: 24 residues. With V trimmed by 0 bases and J by 0 bases, 25 bases remained unmatched. CDR3 sequence reads: CALGELVTTSVGFWGITHTDKLIF. For the CDR3, the DNA is TGTGCTCTTGGGGAACTAGTTACCACCTCTGTGGGGTTCTGGGGGATAACCCACACCGATAAACTCATCTTT.

In the case of this clone: A read error is likely here: a far larger clone is one base away. Other DNA variants within this sample encode the same CDR3. The rearrangement joins TRDV1 to TRDJ1, with D possibly TRDD3 on 5 matching bases. The J gene, not given by TCRdb, was assigned here from a germline match of the nucleotide sequence. The V gene's germline CDR1 is TSWWSYY and CDR2 QGS. The CDR3 contains 14 residues. The ends were cut back, 5 bases at V and 8 bases at J, with 18 bases in the middle. The CDR3 sequence: CALGIRPPGSKLIF. CDR3 sequence (DNA): TGTGCTCTTGGGATACGCCCCCCGGGCTCCAAACTCATCTTT.

The table lists this clone with a few counts. The TCRdb record carries a much larger clone's protein, which differs from this DNA's translation at residue 4; a read error is the likely cause, and the protein listed here is the DNA translation. This sequence joins TRDV2 and TRDJ1, with D tentatively TRDD3 (6 bases). No J segment appears in TCRdb, so it was assigned here by matching the sequence to germline. The germline gives CDR1 GEAIGNYY, CDR2 EKD. The CDR3 runs to 19 residues. CDR3 DNA sequence: TGTGCCTGTGGCACCTTATTCGGGGGGACGTCAGAGGGGACCGATAAACTCATCTTT. Its translation: CACGTLFGGTSEGTDKLIF.